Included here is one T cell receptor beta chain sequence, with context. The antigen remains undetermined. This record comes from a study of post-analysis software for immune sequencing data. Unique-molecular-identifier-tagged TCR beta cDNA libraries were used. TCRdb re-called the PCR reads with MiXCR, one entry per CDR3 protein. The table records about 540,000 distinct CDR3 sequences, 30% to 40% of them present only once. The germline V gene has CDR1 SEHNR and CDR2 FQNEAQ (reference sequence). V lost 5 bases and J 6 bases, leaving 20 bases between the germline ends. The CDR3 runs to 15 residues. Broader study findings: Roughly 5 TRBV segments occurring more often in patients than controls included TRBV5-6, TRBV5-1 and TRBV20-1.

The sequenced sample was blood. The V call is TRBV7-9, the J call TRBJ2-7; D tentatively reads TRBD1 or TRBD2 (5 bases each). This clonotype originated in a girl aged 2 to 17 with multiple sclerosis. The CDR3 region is CASSGGPWKDCEQYF. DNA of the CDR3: TGTGCCAGCAGCGGGGGACCCTGGAAAGACTGCGAGCAGTACTTC.